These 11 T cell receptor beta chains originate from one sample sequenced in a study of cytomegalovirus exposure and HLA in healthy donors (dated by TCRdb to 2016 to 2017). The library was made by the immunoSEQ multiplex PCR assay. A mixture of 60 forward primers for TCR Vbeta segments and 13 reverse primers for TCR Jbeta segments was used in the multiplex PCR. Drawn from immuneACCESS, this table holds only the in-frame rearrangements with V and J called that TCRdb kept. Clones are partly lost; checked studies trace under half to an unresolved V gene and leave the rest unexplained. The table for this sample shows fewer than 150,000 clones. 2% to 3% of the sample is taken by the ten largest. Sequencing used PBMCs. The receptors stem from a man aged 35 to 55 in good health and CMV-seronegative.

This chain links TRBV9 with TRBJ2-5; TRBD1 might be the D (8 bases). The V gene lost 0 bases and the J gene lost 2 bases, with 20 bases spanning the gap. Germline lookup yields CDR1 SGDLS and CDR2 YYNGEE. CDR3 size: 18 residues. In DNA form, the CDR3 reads TGTGCCAGCAGCGTAGGGACAGGGTCTAGGGGACTACAAGAGACCCAGTACTTC. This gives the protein CASSVGTGSRGLQETQYF.

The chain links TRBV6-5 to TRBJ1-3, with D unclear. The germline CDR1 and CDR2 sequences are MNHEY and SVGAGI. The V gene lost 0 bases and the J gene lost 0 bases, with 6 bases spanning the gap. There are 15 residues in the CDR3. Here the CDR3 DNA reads TGTGCCAGCAGTTACTCTATACTCTCTGGAAACACCATATATTTT. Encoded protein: CASSYSILSGNTIYF.

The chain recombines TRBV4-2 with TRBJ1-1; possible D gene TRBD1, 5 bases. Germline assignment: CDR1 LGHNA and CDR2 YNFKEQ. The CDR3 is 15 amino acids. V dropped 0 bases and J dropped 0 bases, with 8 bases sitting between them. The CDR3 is CASSQERQMNTEAFF. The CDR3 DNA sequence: TGTGCCAGCAGCCAAGAAAGACAGATGAACACTGAAGCTTTCTTT.

As DNA, the CDR3 is TGTGCCAGCAGCTCTCCAGGGAAAGAGACCCAGTACTTC. This translates into CASSSPGKETQYF. The chain employs TRBV7-3 and TRBJ2-5, with D maybe TRBD1 (5 bases). From germline, CDR1 is SGHTA and CDR2 FQGTGA. Between the trimmed V and J ends, which lost 4 bases and 3 bases, there was a span of 9 bases. This CDR3 spans 13 amino acids.

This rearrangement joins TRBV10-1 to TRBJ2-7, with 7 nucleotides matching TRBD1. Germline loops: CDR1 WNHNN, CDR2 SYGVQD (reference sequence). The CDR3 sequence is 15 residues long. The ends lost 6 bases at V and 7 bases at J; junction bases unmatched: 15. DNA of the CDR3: TGCGCCAGCAGCGGAGGACAGGTGAACCCTACAGAGCAGTACTTC. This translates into CASSGGQVNPTEQYF.

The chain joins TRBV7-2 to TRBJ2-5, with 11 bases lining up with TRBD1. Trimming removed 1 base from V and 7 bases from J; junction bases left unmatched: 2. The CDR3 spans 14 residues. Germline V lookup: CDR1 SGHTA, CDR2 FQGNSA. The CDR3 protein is CASSLVGTGGTQYF. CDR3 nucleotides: TGTGCCAGCAGCTTAGTCGGGACAGGGGGGACCCAGTACTTC.

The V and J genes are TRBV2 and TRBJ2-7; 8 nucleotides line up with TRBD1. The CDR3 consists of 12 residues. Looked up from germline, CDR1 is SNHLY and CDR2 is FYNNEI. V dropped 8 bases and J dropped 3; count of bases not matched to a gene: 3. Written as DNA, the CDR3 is TGTGCCAGCGCGGGACAGGTCTACGAGCAGTACTTC. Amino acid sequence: CASAGQVYEQYF.

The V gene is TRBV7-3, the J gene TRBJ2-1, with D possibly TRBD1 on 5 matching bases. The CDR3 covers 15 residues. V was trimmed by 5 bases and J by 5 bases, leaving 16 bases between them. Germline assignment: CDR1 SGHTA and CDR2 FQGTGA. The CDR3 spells CASSPGRGLHNEQFF. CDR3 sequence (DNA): TGTGCCAGCAGCCCTGGAAGGGGCCTTCACAATGAGCAGTTCTTC.

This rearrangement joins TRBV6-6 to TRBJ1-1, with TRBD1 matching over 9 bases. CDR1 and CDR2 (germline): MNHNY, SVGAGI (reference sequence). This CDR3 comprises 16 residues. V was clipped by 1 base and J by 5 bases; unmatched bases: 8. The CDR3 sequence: CASSYFSGTGKTEAFF. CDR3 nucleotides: TGTGCCAGCAGTTACTTCTCCGGGACAGGGAAGACTGAAGCTTTCTTT.

CDR3 DNA sequence: TGTGCCAGCAGACAGGGGGCCGCGGAAGCTTTCTTT. It is translated as CASRQGAAEAFF. The V gene is TRBV6-5, the J gene TRBJ1-1, with 9 bases matching TRBD1. Trimming removed 6 bases from V and 8 bases from J; junction bases left unmatched: 4. The germline CDR1 and CDR2 sequences are MNHEY and SVGAGI. This CDR3 comprises 12 residues.

CDR3 nucleotides: TGTGCCATCCGGACTAGCGGGTACAATGAGCAGTTCTTC. This codes for CAIRTSGYNEQFF. The chain employs TRBV10-3 and TRBJ2-1; 11 bases are a match to TRBD2. V shed 8 bases, J shed 4 bases, and the junction held 1 base outside the gene matches. The germline CDR1 and CDR2 sequences are ENHRY and SYGVKD. The length of the CDR3 is 13 residues.